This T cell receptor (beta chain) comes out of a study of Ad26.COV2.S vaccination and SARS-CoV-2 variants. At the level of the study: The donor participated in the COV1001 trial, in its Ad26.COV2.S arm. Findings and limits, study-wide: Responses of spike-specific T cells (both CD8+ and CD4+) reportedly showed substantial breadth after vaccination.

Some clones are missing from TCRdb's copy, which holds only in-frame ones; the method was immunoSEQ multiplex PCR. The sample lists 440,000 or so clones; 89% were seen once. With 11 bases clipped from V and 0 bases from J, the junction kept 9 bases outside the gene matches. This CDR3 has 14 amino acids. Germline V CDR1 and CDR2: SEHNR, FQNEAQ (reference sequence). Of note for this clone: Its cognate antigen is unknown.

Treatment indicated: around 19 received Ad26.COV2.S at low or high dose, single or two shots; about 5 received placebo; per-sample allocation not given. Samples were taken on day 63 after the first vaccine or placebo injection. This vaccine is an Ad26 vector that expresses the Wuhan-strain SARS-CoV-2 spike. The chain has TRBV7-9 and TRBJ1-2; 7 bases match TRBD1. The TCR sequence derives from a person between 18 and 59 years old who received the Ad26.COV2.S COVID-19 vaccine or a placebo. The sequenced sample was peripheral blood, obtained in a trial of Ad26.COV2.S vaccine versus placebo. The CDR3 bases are TGTGCCGCGGCAGGGGACAGAGCTAACTATGGCTACACCTTC. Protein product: CAAAGDRANYGYTF.